The TCR beta chain described here comes from a study of T cells in Graves' hyperthyroidism and ophthalmopathy. V was clipped by 0 bases and J by 7 bases, with 16 bases between them. Germline CDR1 and CDR2: GTSNPN and SVGIG (reference sequence). This CDR3 contains 15 residues. Lactation, pregnancy, other autoimmune disease or uncontrolled infection excluded patients. RNA transcripts served as the template for amplifying TCR beta CDR3 regions. Researchers ran a first-round RT-PCR on the TCR CDR3 using the HTBI primer set. TCRdb reprocessed the multiplex PCR reads with MiXCR, giving one entry per CDR3 protein. The sample consists of around 690,000 distinct CDR3 sequences, around 15% of them appearing once.

Material for sequencing was blood. The receptor's source is a man in his fifties or sixties with Graves' hyperthyroidism. V and J are TRBV30 and TRBJ1-5; maybe TRBD1 (5 bases). CDR3 coding DNA: TGTGCCTGGAGTGTACCTTCCGGGGGATGGCAGCCCCAGCATTTT. Its protein is CAWSVPSGGWQPQHF.